One and the same sample provided the 5 T cell receptor beta chains below, sequenced in a study of blood T cell repertoires in COVID-19. Sequencing was performed with immunoSEQ multiplex PCR; in TCRdb, only in-frame clones are kept and a portion is missing. The table lists some 17,000 clones, 87% of them singletons. What was sequenced was peripheral blood. These receptors came from a man in his fifties or sixties with active COVID-19.

V gene TRBV6-2 or TRBV6-3 combines with J gene TRBJ1-1; TRBD1 might be the D (5 bases). The CDR3 loop spans 15 amino acids. V lost 2 bases, J lost 8 bases, and 18 bases lay in between. Germline-derived CDR1 and CDR2 are MNHEY and SVGEGT. The CDR3 sequence: CASSYGWAGGVEAFF. CDR3 bases: TGTGCCAGCAGTTACGGTTGGGCAGGAGGGGTCGAAGCTTTCTTT.

The V and J genes are TRBV6-2 or TRBV6-3 and TRBJ2-1, with 9 bases that match TRBD2. Germline CDR1 MNHEY, CDR2 SVGEGT. The CDR3 runs to 15 residues. V lost 5 bases, J lost 1 base, and 3 bases stayed unmatched. Here the CDR3 reads CASSLSGSSYNEQFF. The CDR3 bases are TGTGCCAGCAGTCTTAGCGGGAGTTCCTACAATGAGCAGTTCTTC.

The chain combines TRBV5-1 with TRBJ1-4; D may be TRBD1 (5 bases). With 0 bases removed from V and 5 bases from J, the gap between germline ends came to 8 bases. This CDR3 contains 14 residues. Germline CDR1 reads SGHRS; CDR2 reads YFSETQ. DNA of the CDR3: TGCGCCAGCAGCTTGGCTTCAGGGAATGAAAAACTGTTTTTT. Its protein product is CASSLASGNEKLFF.

The V gene is TRBV28, the J gene TRBJ2-7; D is perhaps TRBD2 (5 bases). This CDR3 is built from 15 residues. The V end was cut by 6 bases, the J end by 0 bases, with 15 bases between. Germline CDR1 and CDR2: MDHEN and SYDVKM. CDR3 bases: TGTGCCAGCAGCCTCGGGAATTTCGGCTCCTACGAGCAGTACTTC. Translated: CASSLGNFGSYEQYF.

The J gene is TRBJ2-1, the V gene TRBV12-3 or TRBV12-4, with TRBD2 matching 9 bases. The CDR3 extends over 13 amino acids. Trimming removed 8 bases from V and 6 bases from J; junction bases left unmatched: 5. CDR3 region: CASLLAGLNEQFF. The CDR3 region has the DNA TGTGCCAGCTTGCTAGCGGGACTCAATGAGCAGTTCTTC.